This T cell receptor beta chain was sequenced for a study of T-cell reconstitution after alpha-beta-depleted transplantation in children. Unique molecular identifiers were used in preparing the TCRbeta library. TCRdb reprocessed the PCR reads via MiXCR and lists one record per CDR3 protein. This sample has about 610,000 distinct CDR3 sequences, with approximately 10% found just once. This clonotype has a count of ten or more. This CDR3 is built from 14 residues. The ends lost 1 base at V and 1 base at J; junction bases unmatched: 1. The sequencing here drew on PBMCs from the stem cell graft donor, taken from the stem cell graft. V gene TRBV12-3 or TRBV12-4 combines with J gene TRBJ2-7, with 7 bases aligning to TRBD1. The clonotype comes from a human donor who donated a stem cell graft to a child with acute myeloid leukemia. The CDR3 region is CASSLGGQSYEQYF. The DNA of the CDR3 is TGTGCCAGCAGTTTAGGGGGACAGTCCTACGAGCAGTACTTC.